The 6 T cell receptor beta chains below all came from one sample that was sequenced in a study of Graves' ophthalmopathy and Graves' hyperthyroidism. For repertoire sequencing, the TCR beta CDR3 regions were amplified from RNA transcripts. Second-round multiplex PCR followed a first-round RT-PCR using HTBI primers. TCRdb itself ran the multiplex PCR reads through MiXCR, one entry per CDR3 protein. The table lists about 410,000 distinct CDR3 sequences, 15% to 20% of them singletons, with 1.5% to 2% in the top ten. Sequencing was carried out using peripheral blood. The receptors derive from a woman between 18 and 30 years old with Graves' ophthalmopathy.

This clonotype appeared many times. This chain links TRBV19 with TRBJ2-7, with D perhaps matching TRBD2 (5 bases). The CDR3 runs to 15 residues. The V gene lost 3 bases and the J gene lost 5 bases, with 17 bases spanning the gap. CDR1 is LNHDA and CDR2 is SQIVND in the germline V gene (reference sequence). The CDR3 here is CASSINRDATHEQYF. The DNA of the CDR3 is TGTGCCAGTAGTATTAACCGGGATGCCACCCACGAGCAGTACTTC. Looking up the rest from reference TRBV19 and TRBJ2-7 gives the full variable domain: DGGITQSPKYLFRKEGQNVTLSCEQNLNHDAMYWYRQDPGQGLRLIYYSQIVNDFQKGDIAEGYSVSREKKESFPLTVTSAQKNPTAFYLCASSINRDATHEQYFGPGTRLTVT.

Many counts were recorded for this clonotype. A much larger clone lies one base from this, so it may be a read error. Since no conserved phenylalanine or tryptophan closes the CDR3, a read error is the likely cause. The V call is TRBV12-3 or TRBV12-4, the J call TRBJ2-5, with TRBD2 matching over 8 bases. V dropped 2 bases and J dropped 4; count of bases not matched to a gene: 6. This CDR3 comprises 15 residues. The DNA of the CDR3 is TGTGCCAGCAGTTTAAGCGGGACTAGTCTAGAGACCCAGTACCTC. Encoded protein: CASSLSGTSLETQYL.

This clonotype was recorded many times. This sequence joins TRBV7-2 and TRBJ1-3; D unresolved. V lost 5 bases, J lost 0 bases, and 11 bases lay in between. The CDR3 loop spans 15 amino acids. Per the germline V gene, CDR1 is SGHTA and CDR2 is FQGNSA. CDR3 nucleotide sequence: TGTGCCAGCAGCCCACCCAAGGGCTCTGGAAACACCATATATTTT. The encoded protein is CASSPPKGSGNTIYF.

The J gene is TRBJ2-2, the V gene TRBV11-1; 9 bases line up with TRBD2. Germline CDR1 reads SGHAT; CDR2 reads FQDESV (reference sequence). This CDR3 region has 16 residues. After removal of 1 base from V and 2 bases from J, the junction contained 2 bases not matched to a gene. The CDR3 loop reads CASSLGTSDNTGELFF. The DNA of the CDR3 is TGTGCCAGCAGCTTAGGGACTAGCGATAACACCGGGGAGCTGTTTTTT. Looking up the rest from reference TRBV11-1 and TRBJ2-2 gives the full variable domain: EAEVAQSPRYKITEKSQAVAFWCDPISGHATLYWYRQILGQGPELLVQFQDESVVDDSQLPKDRFSAERLKGVDSTLKIQPAELGDSAMYLCASSLGTSDNTGELFFGEGSRLTVL.

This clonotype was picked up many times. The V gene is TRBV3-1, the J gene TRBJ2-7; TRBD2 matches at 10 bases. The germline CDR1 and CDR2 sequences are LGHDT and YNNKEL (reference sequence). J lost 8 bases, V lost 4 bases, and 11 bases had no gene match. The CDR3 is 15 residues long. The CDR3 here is CASSLSGLAVLQQYF. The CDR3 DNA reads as TGTGCCAGCAGCCTGTCTGGACTAGCGGTGCTCCAGCAGTACTTC.

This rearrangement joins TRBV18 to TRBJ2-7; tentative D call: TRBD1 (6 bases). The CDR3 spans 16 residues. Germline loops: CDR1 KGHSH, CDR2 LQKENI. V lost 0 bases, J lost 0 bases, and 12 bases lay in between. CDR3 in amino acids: CASSPPQGRSSYEQYF. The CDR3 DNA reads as TGTGCCAGCTCACCACCACAGGGCCGTAGCTCCTACGAGCAGTACTTC.